This T cell receptor (beta chain) was identified during a study of cytomegalovirus exposure and HLA in healthy donors. 13 Jbeta primers and 60 Vbeta primers were used for the PCR. Produced via immunoSEQ multiplex PCR; TCRdb's table is partial and in-frame only. The table lists fewer than 120,000 clones, over 65% of them singletons, with about an eighth in the top ten. Germline lookup yields CDR1 GTSNPN and CDR2 SVGIG (reference sequence). Unmatched junction bases numbered 17, after V lost 0 bases and J lost 5 bases. CDR3 size: 19 residues. This receptor was taken from a man aged 25 to 40 in good health and CMV-seropositive. This sequence joins TRBV30 and TRBJ1-1, with TRBD1 matching 11 bases. The material sequenced was PBMCs. CDR3 nucleotides: TGTGCCTGGAGTGTATTGAGTGGGCCGGGACAGGGGGTAAAGACTGAAGCTTTCTTT. This codes for CAWSVLSGPGQGVKTEAFF.